This T cell receptor (beta chain) is from a study of tumor-infiltrating lymphocytes in primary liver carcinoma. The wider study: Patients' primary liver carcinoma was surgically resected.

The authors made TCR beta cDNA from approximately 490 ng total RNA with a constant-region primer. Modified slightly, ARM-PCR produced TCR beta libraries over three nested multiplex PCR rounds. Rounds one and two of PCR, each of approximately 11 cycles, were primed with TRBV1-TRBV30 forward primers and a C-beta reverse primer. TCRdb passed the multiplex PCR reads through MiXCR, listing each CDR3 protein once. The table lists 330,000 or so distinct CDR3 sequences, about 61% of them singletons. This clonotype showed up just a few times. Its antigen is currently unknown. Study results and limitations: Relative to tumor region pairs, the tumor-adjacent and tumor-blood pairs showed overlap that was lower.

The V end was cut by 4 bases, the J end by 2 bases, with 11 bases between. The CDR3 loop spans 14 amino acids. For blood RNA, unsorted whole blood served as the source, and germline DNA was extracted too. The sample taken for sequencing was peripheral blood. This TCR came from a man between 40 and 49 years old with primary liver carcinoma and hepatitis B virus infection. This chain connects TRBV12-3 or TRBV12-4 to TRBJ2-5; tentative D call: TRBD2 (5 bases). CDR3 amino acids: CASSSWTPQETQYF. The CDR3, as DNA: TGTGCCAGCAGTTCATGGACTCCTCAAGAGACCCAGTACTTC.